The 18 T cell receptor beta chains listed next were all sequenced from one sample in a study of blood T cell repertoires in COVID-19. This table comes from immunoSEQ multiplex PCR, and its TCRdb copy is limited to in-frame clones, with some not included. The sample holds 350,000 or so clones, more than 90% seen once. Sequencing was carried out using PBMCs or T cells enriched from blood (not recorded which). The source is a woman aged 25 to 39 who had recovered from COVID-19.

In DNA, the CDR3 is TGTGCCAGCTCACCAACTAACCAGGGGTCCACTGAAGCTTTCTTT. As protein: CASSPTNQGSTEAFF. The genes are TRBV18 and TRBJ1-1, with D tentatively TRBD1 (6 bases). The germline V gene encodes CDR1 KGHSH and CDR2 LQKENI. This CDR3 spans 15 amino acids. Trimming stripped 2 bases from V and 4 bases from J, with 14 bases between.

This clone has only one observation. CDR3 nucleotide sequence: TGTGCCAGCAGTCCACACGACAGCTCCGTTGCAGGCTACACCTTC. As protein: CASSPHDSSVAGYTF. The rearrangement uses TRBV28 and TRBJ1-2, with D possibly being TRBD1 (5 bases). V was cut by 5 bases and J by 8 bases, with 21 bases left in between. Germline CDR1 is MDHEN and CDR2 is SYDVKM. This CDR3 contains 15 residues.

The chain couples TRBV6-5 to TRBJ1-3; perhaps TRBD1 as D (6 bases). Per germline, CDR1 MNHEY and CDR2 SVGAGI. CDR3 length: 14 amino acids. Trimming shortened V by 6 bases and J by 0 bases, and 9 bases separated the two germline ends. Here the CDR3 reads CASRRQDSGNTIYF. The CDR3 coding sequence is TGTGCCAGCAGACGACAGGACTCTGGAAACACCATATATTTT.

V gene TRBV15 combines with J gene TRBJ2-7; D not certain. This CDR3 has 13 amino acids. Germline V gene data show CDR1 as LNHNV and CDR2 as YYDKDF (reference sequence). V gave up 0 bases and J gave up 4 bases, with 7 bases separating them. Here the CDR3 reads CATSRDTEYEQYF. As DNA, the CDR3 is TGTGCCACCAGCAGAGATACGGAGTACGAGCAGTACTTC.

This rearrangement joins TRBV5-1 to TRBJ2-1, with TRBD2 matching over 10 bases. This CDR3 comprises 15 residues. Germline-derived CDR1 and CDR2 are SGHRS and YFSETQ. With 0 bases clipped from V and 6 bases from J, the junction kept 3 bases outside the gene matches. The CDR3 DNA is TGCGCCAGCAGCTTGGTAGCGGGGGGCCCCAATGAGCAGTTCTTC. Translating gives CASSLVAGGPNEQFF. Complete variable domain (other parts from reference TRBV5-1 and TRBJ2-1): KAGVTQTPRYLIKTRGQQVTLSCSPISGHRSVSWYQQTPGQGLQFLFEYFSETQRNKGNFPGRFSGRQFSNSRSEMNVSTLELGDSALYLCASSLVAGGPNEQFFGPGTRLTVL.

V usage is TRBV4-1 and J usage is TRBJ2-2; 8 positions match TRBD1. The CDR3 runs to 17 residues. V lost 2 bases and J lost 1; bases outside the gene matches: 6. Germline V CDR1 and CDR2: MGHRA, YSYEKL. The CDR3 bases are TGCGCCAGCAGCCAATTACCGGGACAGGTGAACACCGGGGAGCTGTTTTTT. Protein: CASSQLPGQVNTGELFF.

This chain links TRBV7-2 with TRBJ1-2; no clear D gene. CDR3 size: 13 residues. V lost 4 bases and J lost 2, with 8 bases in between. Per germline, CDR1 SGHTA and CDR2 FQGNSA. CDR3 sequence: CASSYTQNYGYTF. DNA for the CDR3: TGTGCCAGCAGCTATACACAGAACTATGGCTACACCTTC.

The chain combines TRBV5-1 with TRBJ2-2; 11 nucleotides agree with TRBD2. Unmatched junction bases numbered 11, after V lost 4 bases and J lost 6 bases. This CDR3 is built from 17 residues. CDR1 SGHRS and CDR2 YFSETQ come from the germline V gene. This chain's CDR3 is CASSPGSGGAVAGELFF. The CDR3, as DNA: TGCGCCAGCAGCCCCGGTAGCGGGGGGGCCGTTGCCGGGGAGCTGTTTTTT.

The gene calls are TRBV19 and TRBJ1-5; D is undetermined. Germline V CDR1 and CDR2: LNHDA, SQIVND (reference sequence). This CDR3 is built from 14 residues. Trimming took 2 bases from V and 4 from J, leaving 9 bases between them. The CDR3 is CASSISAANQPQHF. The CDR3, as DNA: TGTGCCAGTAGTATATCGGCGGCGAATCAGCCCCAGCATTTT.

The table lists this clone with a count of one. The rearrangement links TRBV28 to TRBJ1-1; a possible D gene is TRBD1 (5 bases). The CDR3 spans 15 residues. V lost 5 bases and J lost 6, with 19 bases in between. CDR1 and CDR2 (germline): MDHEN, SYDVKM. In DNA form, the CDR3 reads TGTGCCAGCAGTCCCGTTCTAGGGGAAGGATCTGAAGCTTTCTTT. Its translation: CASSPVLGEGSEAFF. Variable domain in full (rest from reference TRBV28 and TRBJ1-1): DVKVTQSSRYLVKRTGEKVFLECVQDMDHENMFWYRQDPGLGLRLIYFSYDVKMKEKGDIPEGYSVSREKKERFSLILESASTNQTSMYLCASSPVLGEGSEAFFGQGTRLTVV.

V and J are TRBV3-1 (or the pseudogene TRBV3-2) and TRBJ2-2; 7 bases map to TRBD1. V dropped 3 bases and J dropped 3; count of bases not matched to a gene: 4. Germline lookup yields CDR1 LGHDT and CDR2 YNNKEL (reference sequence). The CDR3 length is 15 residues. The DNA for the CDR3 is TGTGCCAGCAGCCATGGACAGGCGTACACCGGGGAGCTGTTTTTT. It encodes CASSHGQAYTGELFF.

V is TRBV7-3 and J is TRBJ2-2, with 13 bases fitting TRBD2. This CDR3 comprises 16 residues. V lost 5 bases to trimming and J lost 7 bases; unmatched junction nucleotides: 7. Germline loops: CDR1 SGHTA, CDR2 FQGTGA. The chain's CDR3 is CASSPRTSGGGGELFF. CDR3 nucleotides: TGTGCCAGCAGCCCCCGGACTAGCGGGGGCGGCGGGGAGCTGTTTTTT. Filled out from reference TRBV7-3 and TRBJ2-2, the complete variable domain reads GAGVSQTPSNKVTEKGKYVELRCDPISGHTALYWYRQSLGQGPEFLIYFQGTGAADDSGLPNDRFFAVRPEGSVSTLKIQRTERGDSAVYLCASSPRTSGGGGELFFGEGSRLTVL.

This chain uses TRBV7-9 with TRBJ2-3; the match to TRBD2 covers 7 bases. V gave up 6 bases and J gave up 1 base; unmatched junction bases: 10. Germline loops: CDR1 SEHNR, CDR2 FQNEAQ (reference sequence). This CDR3 region has 16 residues. The CDR3 sequence is CASRFWGGGGTDTQYF. The CDR3 DNA follows: TGTGCCAGCAGATTTTGGGGCGGGGGAGGCACAGATACGCAGTATTTT.

V and J are TRBV7-2 and TRBJ1-3; weak D call: TRBD1 (6 bases). The germline V gene encodes CDR1 SGHTA and CDR2 FQGNSA. The V end lost 6 bases, the J end lost 4 bases, and 16 bases lay between the germline ends. There are 15 residues in the CDR3. The CDR3 region has the DNA TGTGCCAGCAGGCCTATGGGGGGGCGAGGAAACACCATATATTTT. The encoded protein is CASRPMGGRGNTIYF.

V gene TRBV27 combines with J gene TRBJ2-3; D might be TRBD1 (6 bases). This CDR3 has 13 amino acids. The germline V gene encodes CDR1 MNHEY and CDR2 SMNVEV (reference sequence). The V and J ends lost 8 bases and 4 bases respectively, with 13 bases between them. In DNA form, the CDR3 reads TGTGCCAGCCGAACGTCAGGGGCAGATACGCAGTATTTT. It is translated as CASRTSGADTQYF.

The chain carries TRBV27 and TRBJ2-7; tentative D call: TRBD1 (6 bases). CDR1 is MNHEY, CDR2 SMNVEV, per germline (reference sequence). The V gene lost 3 bases and the J gene lost 7 bases, with 13 bases spanning the gap. CDR3 length: 13 amino acids. The CDR3 DNA sequence: TGTGCCAGCAGTTTTACGGGACATCAAGAGCAGTACTTC. Translating it yields CASSFTGHQEQYF.

J is TRBJ2-4 and V is TRBV19; 8 bases align to TRBD1. With V trimmed by 5 bases and J by 0 bases, 15 bases remained unmatched. The CDR3 runs to 19 residues. The germline V gene has CDR1 LNHDA and CDR2 SQIVND (reference sequence). Here the CDR3 DNA reads TGTGCCAGTAGTGCCGCAGGGGGCGCAGGTCGAGTAGCCAAAAACATTCAGTACTTC. Its translation: CASSAAGGAGRVAKNIQYF.

This chain uses TRBV28 with TRBJ1-1; D unclear. Trimming stripped 2 bases from V and 0 bases from J, with 7 bases between. Germline values: CDR1 MDHEN, CDR2 SYDVKM. The CDR3 spans 14 residues. CDR3 nucleotide sequence: TGTGCCAGCAGTTTAGAGGGAGTGAACACTGAAGCTTTCTTT. Its translation is CASSLEGVNTEAFF. Variable domain in full (rest from reference TRBV28 and TRBJ1-1): DVKVTQSSRYLVKRTGEKVFLECVQDMDHENMFWYRQDPGLGLRLIYFSYDVKMKEKGDIPEGYSVSREKKERFSLILESASTNQTSMYLCASSLEGVNTEAFFGQGTRLTVV.